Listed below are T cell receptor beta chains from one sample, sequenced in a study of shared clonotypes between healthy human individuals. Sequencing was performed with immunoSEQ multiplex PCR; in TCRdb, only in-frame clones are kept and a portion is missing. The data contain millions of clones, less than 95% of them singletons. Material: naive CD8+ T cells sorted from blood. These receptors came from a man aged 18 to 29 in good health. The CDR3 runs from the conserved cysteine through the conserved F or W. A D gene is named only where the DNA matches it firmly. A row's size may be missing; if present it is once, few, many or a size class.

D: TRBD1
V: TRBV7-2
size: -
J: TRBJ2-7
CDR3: CASSPGDRLPYEQYF
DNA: TGTGCCAGCAGCCCAGGGGACAGACTCCCCTACGAGCAGTACTTC

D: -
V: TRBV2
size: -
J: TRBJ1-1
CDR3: CASSPGNTEAFF
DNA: TGTGCCAGCAGTCCAGGGAACACTGAAGCTTTCTTT

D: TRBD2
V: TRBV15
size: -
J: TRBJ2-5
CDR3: CATSVHSGGIQETQYF
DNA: TGTGCCACCAGCGTCCATAGCGGGGGGATCCAAGAGACCCAGTACTTC

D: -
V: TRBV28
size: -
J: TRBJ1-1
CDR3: CASSLLTVVSHTEAFF
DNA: TGTGCCAGCAGTTTATTGACAGTGGTCAGTCACACTGAAGCTTTCTTT

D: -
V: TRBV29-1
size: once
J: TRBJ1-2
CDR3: CSVEDGERVYGYTF
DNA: TGCAGCGTTGAAGACGGTGAACGGGTATATGGCTACACCTTC

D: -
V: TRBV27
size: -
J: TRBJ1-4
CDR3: CASSGLGPLANEKLFF
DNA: TGTGCCAGCAGTGGACTCGGTCCCCTTGCTAATGAAAAACTGTTTTTT

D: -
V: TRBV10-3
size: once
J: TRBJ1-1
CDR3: CAISESAMDGRGFTEAFF
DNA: TGTGCCATCAGTGAGTCAGCAATGGATGGGAGAGGGTTCACTGAAGCTTTCTTT

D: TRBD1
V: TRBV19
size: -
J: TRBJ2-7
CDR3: CASSLTGVYEQYF
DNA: TGTGCCAGTAGTTTGACAGGGGTCTACGAGCAGTACTTC

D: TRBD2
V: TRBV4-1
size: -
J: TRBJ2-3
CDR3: CASSQDPRGGDTQYF
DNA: TGCGCCAGCAGCCAAGATCCCCGGGGGGGTGATACGCAGTATTTT

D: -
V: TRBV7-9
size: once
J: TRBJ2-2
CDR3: CASSLSGSGTGELFF
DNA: TGTGCCAGCAGCTTATCAGGGTCGGGAACCGGGGAGCTGTTTTTT

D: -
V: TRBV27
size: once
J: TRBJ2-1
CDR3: CASSSGVNEQFF
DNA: TGTGCCAGCAGTTCAGGGGTCAATGAGCAGTTCTTC

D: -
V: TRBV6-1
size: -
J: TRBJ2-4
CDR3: CASSQAKNIQYF
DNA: TGTGCCAGCAGTCAAGCCAAAAACATTCAGTACTTC

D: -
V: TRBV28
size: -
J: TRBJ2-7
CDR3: CASSLEGTPSYEQYF
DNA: TGTGCCAGCAGTTTAGAGGGCACCCCCTCCTACGAGCAGTACTTC

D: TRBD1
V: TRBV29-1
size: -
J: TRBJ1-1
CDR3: CSVPTGGTEAFF
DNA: TGCAGCGTCCCGACAGGGGGCACTGAAGCTTTCTTT

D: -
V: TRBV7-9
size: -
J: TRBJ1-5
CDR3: CASSLEGSFQPQHF
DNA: TGTGCCAGCAGCTTAGAGGGCAGCTTTCAGCCCCAGCATTTT

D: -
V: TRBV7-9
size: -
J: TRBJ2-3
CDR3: CASSFGGRGTDTQYF
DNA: TGTGCCAGCAGCTTTGGAGGGCGCGGCACAGATACGCAGTATTTT

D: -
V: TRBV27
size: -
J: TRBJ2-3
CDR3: CASSTTAESTDTQYF
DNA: TGTGCCAGCAGTACAACGGCGGAAAGCACAGATACGCAGTATTTT

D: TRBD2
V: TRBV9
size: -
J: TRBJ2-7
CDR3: CASSPDYSGSSSYEQYF
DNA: TGTGCCAGCAGCCCAGACTATAGCGGGTCTAGCTCCTACGAGCAGTACTTC

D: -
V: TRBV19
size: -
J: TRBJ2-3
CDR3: CASSWRDTDTQYF
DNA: TGTGCCAGTAGTTGGCGAGACACAGATACGCAGTATTTT

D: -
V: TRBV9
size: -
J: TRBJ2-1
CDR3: CASSVGGSDEQFF
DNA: TGTGCCAGCAGCGTCGGGGGCTCGGATGAGCAGTTCTTC

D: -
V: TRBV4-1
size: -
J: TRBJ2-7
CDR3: CASSQDWGHEQYF
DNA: TGCGCCAGCAGCCAAGATTGGGGCCACGAGCAGTACTTC